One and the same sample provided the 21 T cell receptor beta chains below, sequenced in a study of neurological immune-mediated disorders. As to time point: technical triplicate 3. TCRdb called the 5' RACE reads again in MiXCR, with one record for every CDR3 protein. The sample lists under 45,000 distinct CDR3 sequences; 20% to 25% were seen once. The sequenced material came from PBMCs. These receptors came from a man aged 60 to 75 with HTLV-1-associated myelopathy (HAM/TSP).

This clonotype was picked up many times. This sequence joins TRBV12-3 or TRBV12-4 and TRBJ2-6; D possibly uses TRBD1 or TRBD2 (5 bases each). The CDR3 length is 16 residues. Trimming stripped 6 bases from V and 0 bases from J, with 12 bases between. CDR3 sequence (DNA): TGTGCCAGCAGAACCGGGACCAGCTCTGGGGCCAACGTCCTGACTTTC. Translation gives CASRTGTSSGANVLTF.

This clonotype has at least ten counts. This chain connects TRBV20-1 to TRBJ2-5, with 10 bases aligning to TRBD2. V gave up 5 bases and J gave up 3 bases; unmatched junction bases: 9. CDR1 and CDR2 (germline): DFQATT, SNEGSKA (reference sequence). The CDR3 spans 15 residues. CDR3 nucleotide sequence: TGCAGTGCTCAGGGGCTAGCGGGAGAGGAAGAGACCCAGTACTTC. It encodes CSAQGLAGEEETQYF.

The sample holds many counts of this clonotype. The DNA for the CDR3 is TGTGCCAGCAGTGACGGCAGGGCCCTTGATTCACCCCTCCACTTT. As protein: CASSDGRALDSPLHF. The chain has TRBV2 and TRBJ1-6; perhaps TRBD1 as D (5 bases). This CDR3 is 15 amino acids long. In germline, CDR1 is SNHLY, CDR2 FYNNEI. V lost 3 bases to trimming and J lost 8 bases, with 14 bases between them.

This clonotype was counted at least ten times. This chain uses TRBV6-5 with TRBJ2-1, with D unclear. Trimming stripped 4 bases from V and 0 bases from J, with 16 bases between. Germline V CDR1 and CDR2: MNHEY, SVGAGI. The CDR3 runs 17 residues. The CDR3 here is CASSSSVGQSSYNEQFF. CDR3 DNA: TGTGCCAGCAGTTCATCGGTAGGTCAGAGCTCCTACAATGAGCAGTTCTTC.

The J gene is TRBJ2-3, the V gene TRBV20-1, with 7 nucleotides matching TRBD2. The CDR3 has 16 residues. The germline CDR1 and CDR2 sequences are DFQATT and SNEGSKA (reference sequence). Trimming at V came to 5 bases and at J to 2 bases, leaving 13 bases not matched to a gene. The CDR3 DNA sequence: TGCAGTGCTGTTGACCCCCTAGCGGAACACACAGATACGCAGTATTTT. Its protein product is CSAVDPLAEHTDTQYF.

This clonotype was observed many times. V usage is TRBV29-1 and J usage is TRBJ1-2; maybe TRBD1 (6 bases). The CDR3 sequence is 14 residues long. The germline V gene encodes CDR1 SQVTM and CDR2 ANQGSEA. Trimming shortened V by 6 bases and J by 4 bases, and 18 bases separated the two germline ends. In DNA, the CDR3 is TGCAGCGTGCTCGGACAGACTGGGATCTATGGCTACACCTTC. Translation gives CSVLGQTGIYGYTF.

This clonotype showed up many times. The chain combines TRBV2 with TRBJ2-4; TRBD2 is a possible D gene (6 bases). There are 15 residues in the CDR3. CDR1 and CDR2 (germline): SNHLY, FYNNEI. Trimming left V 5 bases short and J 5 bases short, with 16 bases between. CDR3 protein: CASSRIGSNQNIQYF. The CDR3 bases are TGTGCCAGCAGTAGGATCGGGAGTAACCAAAACATTCAGTACTTC.

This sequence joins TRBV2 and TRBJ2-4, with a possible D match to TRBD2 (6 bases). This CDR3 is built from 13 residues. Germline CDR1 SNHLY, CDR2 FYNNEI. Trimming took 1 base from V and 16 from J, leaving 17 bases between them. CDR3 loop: CASSEDPLTRRYF. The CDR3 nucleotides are TGTGCCAGCAGTGAAGACCCCTTGACTAGGCGCTACTTC. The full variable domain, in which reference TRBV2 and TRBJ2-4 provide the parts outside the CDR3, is EPEVTQTPSHQVTQMGQEVILRCVPISNHLYFYWYRQILGQKVEFLVSFYNNEISEKSEIFDDQFSVERPDGSNFTLKIRSTKLEDSAMYFCASSEDPLTRRYFGAGTRLSVL.

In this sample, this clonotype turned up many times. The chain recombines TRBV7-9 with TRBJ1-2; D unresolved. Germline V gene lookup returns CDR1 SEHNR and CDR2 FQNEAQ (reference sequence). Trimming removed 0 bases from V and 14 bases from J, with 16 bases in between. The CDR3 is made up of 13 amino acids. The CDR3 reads CASSLALSGVRTF. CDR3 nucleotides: TGTGCCAGCAGCTTAGCGCTCAGTGGGGTGCGGACCTTC.

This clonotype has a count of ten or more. For the CDR3, the DNA is TGTGCCAGCAGCGTGTGGACAGGGGTGGACTATGGCTACACCTTC. It encodes CASSVWTGVDYGYTF. The chain has TRBV5-6 and TRBJ1-2; 9 nucleotides agree with TRBD1. Germline lookup yields CDR1 SGHDT and CDR2 YYEEEE. This CDR3 has 15 amino acids. The junction had 7 bases not matched to a gene; V was cut back by 4 bases and J by 3 bases.

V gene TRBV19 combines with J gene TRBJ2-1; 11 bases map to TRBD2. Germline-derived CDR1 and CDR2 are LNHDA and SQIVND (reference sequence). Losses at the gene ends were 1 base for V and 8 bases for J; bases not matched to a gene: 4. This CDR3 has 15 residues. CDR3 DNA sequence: TGTGCCAGTAGTATAGTAGCGGGAGGGCCAGATGAGCAGTTCTTC. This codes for CASSIVAGGPDEQFF.

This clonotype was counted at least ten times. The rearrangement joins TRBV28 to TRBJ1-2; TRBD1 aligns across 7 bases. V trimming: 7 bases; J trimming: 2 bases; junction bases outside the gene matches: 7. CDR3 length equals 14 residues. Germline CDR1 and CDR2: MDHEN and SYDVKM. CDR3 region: CASIPGQRNYGYTF. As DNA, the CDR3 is TGTGCCAGCATCCCGGGACAGAGGAACTATGGCTACACCTTC.

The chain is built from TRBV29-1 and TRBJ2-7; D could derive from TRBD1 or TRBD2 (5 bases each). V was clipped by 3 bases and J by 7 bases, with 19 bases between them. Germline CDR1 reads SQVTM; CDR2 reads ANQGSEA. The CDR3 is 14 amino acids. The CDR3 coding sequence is TGCAGCGTTGATACGGGGCAGGGAGTGCCGGAGCAGTACTTC. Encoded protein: CSVDTGQGVPEQYF.

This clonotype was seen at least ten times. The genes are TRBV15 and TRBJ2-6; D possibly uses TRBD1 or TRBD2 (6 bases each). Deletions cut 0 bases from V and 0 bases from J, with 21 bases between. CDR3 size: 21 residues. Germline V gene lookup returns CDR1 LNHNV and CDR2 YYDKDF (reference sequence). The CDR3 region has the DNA TGTGCCACCAGCAGAGATCGGGGGTGGGGGCGACCGGGCTCTGGGGCCAACGTCCTGACTTTC. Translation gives CATSRDRGWGRPGSGANVLTF.

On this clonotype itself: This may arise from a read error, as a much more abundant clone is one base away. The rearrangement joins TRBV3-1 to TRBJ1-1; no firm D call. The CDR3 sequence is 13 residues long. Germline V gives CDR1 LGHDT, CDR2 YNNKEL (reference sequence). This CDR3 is CVSSQVGVGEAFF. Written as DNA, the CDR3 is TGTGTCAGCAGCCAAGTCGGGGTCGGTGAAGCTTTCTTT.

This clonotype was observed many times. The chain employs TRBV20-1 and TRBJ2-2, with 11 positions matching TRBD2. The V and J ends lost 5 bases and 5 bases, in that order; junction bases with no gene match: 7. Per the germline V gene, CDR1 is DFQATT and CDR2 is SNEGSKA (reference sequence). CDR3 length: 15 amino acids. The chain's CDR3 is CSAGLAGGRTGELFF. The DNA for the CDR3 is TGCAGTGCTGGATTAGCGGGAGGGCGGACCGGGGAGCTGTTTTTT.

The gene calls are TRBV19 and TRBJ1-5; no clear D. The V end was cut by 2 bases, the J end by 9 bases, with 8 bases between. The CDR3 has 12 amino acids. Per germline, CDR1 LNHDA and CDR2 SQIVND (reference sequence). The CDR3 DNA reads TGTGCCAGTAGTATACCAGAGAGGCCCCAGCATTTT. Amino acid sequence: CASSIPERPQHF.

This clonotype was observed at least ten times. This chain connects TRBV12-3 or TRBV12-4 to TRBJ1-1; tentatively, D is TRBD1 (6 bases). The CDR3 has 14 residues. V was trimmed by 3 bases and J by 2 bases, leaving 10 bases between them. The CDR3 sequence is CASSFGGPNTEAFF. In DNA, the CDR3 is TGTGCCAGCAGTTTCGGGGGCCCCAACACTGAAGCTTTCTTT.

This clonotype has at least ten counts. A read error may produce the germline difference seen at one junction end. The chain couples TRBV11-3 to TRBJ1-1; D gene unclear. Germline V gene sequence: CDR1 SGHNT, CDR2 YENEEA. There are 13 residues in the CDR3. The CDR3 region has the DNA TGTGCCAGCAGCTTAGATAGAAACACTAAAGCTTTCTTT. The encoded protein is CASSLDRNTKAFF.

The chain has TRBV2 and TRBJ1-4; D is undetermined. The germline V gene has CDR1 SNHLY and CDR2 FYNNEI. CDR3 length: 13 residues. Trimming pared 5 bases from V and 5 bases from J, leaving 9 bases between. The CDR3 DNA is TGTGCCAGCAGTACAGTACGAAATGAAAAACTGTTTTTT. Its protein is CASSTVRNEKLFF. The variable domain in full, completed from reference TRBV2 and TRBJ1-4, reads EPEVTQTPSHQVTQMGQEVILRCVPISNHLYFYWYRQILGQKVEFLVSFYNNEISEKSEIFDDQFSVERPDGSNFTLKIRSTKLEDSAMYFCASSTVRNEKLFFGSGTQLSVL.

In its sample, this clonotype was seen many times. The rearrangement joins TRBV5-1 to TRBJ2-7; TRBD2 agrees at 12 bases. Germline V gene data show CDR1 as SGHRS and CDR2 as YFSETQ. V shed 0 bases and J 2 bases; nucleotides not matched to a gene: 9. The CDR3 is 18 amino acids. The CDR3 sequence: CASSLGLAGGPEAYEQYF. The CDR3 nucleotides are TGCGCCAGCAGCTTGGGGCTAGCGGGGGGGCCCGAAGCCTACGAGCAGTACTTC.